Listed here is a single T cell receptor beta chain. In the authors' workflow: Estimated nucleated cell counts came from reference gene primer amplification. The assay was immunoSEQ multiplex PCR, and TCRdb's table has in-frame clones only and misses some. V and J calls and clone size are those listed in that table; D and trimming were worked out from the DNA. The sample carries 50,000 to 70,000 clones, approximately 92% recorded once. Unmatched junction bases numbered 6, after V lost 3 bases and J lost 9 bases. The CDR3 runs 13 residues. CDR1 ENHRY and CDR2 SYGVKD come from the germline V gene. These data come from a study of blood T cell repertoires in COVID-19. Study information: The United States, Italy and Spain supplied acute and convalescent COVID-19 samples. The cDNA or gDNA used as material had been derived from T cells, B-cell-depleted T cells, or PBMCs.

Sample: peripheral blood. This rearrangement joins TRBV10-3 to TRBJ2-3, with TRBD2 matching 7 bases. The TCR comes from a woman of 80 years or more with active COVID-19. CDR3 bases: TGTGCCATCAGTGAATCGACTAGCATCACGCAGTATTTT. It yields the protein CAISESTSITQYF.